This TCR beta chain was retrieved from a study of blood T cells in healthy people across ages. Primers used in a second PCR of roughly 6 to 11 cycles were a sample-barcoded 5' primer and a J-beta primer mix. TCRdb itself ran the 5' RACE reads through MiXCR, one entry per CDR3 protein. The table shows around 970,000 distinct CDR3 sequences, with just over 50% occurring only once. Trimming cost V 5 bases and J 4 bases, with 16 bases left between them. The CDR3 runs to 15 residues. Looked up from germline, CDR1 is MNHEY and CDR2 is SMNVEV (reference sequence). This clonotype occurred many times. Sequencing was performed on blood. The receptor was derived from an older woman in good health. The chain uses TRBV27 and TRBJ2-3; D remains unclear. CDR3 bases: TGTGCCAGCAGTCTCGACCCGACTCCCGCAGATACGCAGTATTTT. It is translated as CASSLDPTPADTQYF.